This TCR beta chain appears in the sequencing data of a study of long-term antiretroviral therapy in people with HIV. General study results and limits: Viral resistance, ART adherence and therapy changes all lacked available data. Versus controls, repertoires in people with HIV had narrower CDR3 length ranges. Clones expanded before ART dominated the repertoire at all time points.

immunoSEQ v3.0 was run at survey level. What sequencing targeted per sample was about 40,000-50,000 T-cell genomes. Using immunoSEQ multiplex PCR, the repertoire was profiled, and TCRdb retains in-frame clones only, with some absent. The repertoire holds 24,000 or so clones, with about 95% as singletons. Concerning this clone itself: Its antigen is not identified.

Trimming removed 8 bases from V and 5 bases from J, with 12 bases in between. CDR1 and CDR2 from the germline V gene are SEHNR and FQNEAQ (reference sequence). CDR3 size: 12 residues. This clonotype was sampled from a woman between 45 and 65 years old with HIV. The sample in question was unsorted PBMCs, obtained less than 5 years after starting antiretroviral therapy. The genes are TRBV7-9 and TRBJ2-5; D remains ambiguous. The chain's CDR3 is CASCLSPETQYF. The CDR3 coding sequence is TGTGCCAGCTGTTTATCTCCGGAGACCCAGTACTTC.